The subject of this entry is one T cell receptor (beta chain). Its matching antigen is unknown. The data belong to a study of shared clonotypes between healthy human individuals. General study findings and limits: Only blood samples were collected, and tissue repertoires likely differ.

The data were produced by immunoSEQ multiplex PCR, yet TCRdb's version contains in-frame clones alone and is incomplete. The repertoire consists of around 640,000 clones, with about 96% occurring once and the leading ten covering around 0.1%. Germline V gives CDR1 SEHNR, CDR2 FQNEAQ (reference sequence). Trimming removed 1 base from V and 10 bases from J; junction bases left unmatched: 11. The CDR3 spans 17 residues. Terminally differentiated effector memory CD45RA+ cells were excluded by CCR7 positive selection of CD45RO-negative cells. The chain combines TRBV7-9 with TRBJ2-1; 12 bases fit TRBD2. The clonotype was recovered from a woman aged 25 to 39 in good health. Sequenced material: naive CD8+ T cells sorted from blood. CDR3 in amino acids: CASSLVSLAGGPQEQFF. The CDR3 DNA is TGTGCCAGCAGCTTAGTGAGTCTAGCGGGAGGGCCCCAGGAGCAGTTCTTC.